The rows below give T cell receptor beta chains drawn from one sample of a study of blood T cell repertoires in COVID-19. The data were produced by immunoSEQ multiplex PCR, yet TCRdb's version contains in-frame clones alone and is incomplete. The sample consists of about 120,000 clones, roughly 80% of them appearing once. Material for sequencing was peripheral blood. Source of these receptors: a man in his sixties or seventies with acute or convalescent COVID-19. Both conserved end residues are part of each CDR3. A D gene is named only where the DNA matches it firmly. The listing skips clone size in some rows; elsewhere it reads once, few, many or a size class.

D gene: TRBD1; J gene: TRBJ1-2; clone size: .; V gene: TRBV5-4; CDR3 protein: CASSLRTGDYGYTF; CDR3 DNA: TGTGCCAGCAGCTTGAGGACAGGGGACTATGGCTACACCTTC
D gene: TRBD1; J gene: TRBJ2-6; clone size: .; V gene: TRBV29-1; CDR3 protein: CSAQGAGANVLTF; CDR3 DNA: TGCAGCGCCCAGGGGGCCGGGGCCAACGTCCTGACTTTC
D gene: TRBD1; J gene: TRBJ1-3; clone size: .; V gene: TRBV5-4; CDR3 protein: CAGSTGGPYSGNTIYF; CDR3 DNA: TGTGCCGGCTCCACAGGGGGCCCCTACTCTGGAAACACCATATATTTT
D gene: .; J gene: TRBJ1-3; clone size: few; V gene: TRBV28; CDR3 protein: CASSAAEDGNTIYF; CDR3 DNA: TGTGCCAGCAGCGCCGCCGAGGATGGAAACACCATATATTTT
D gene: .; J gene: TRBJ1-6; clone size: few; V gene: TRBV7-3; CDR3 protein: CASRKGVGNSPLHF; CDR3 DNA: TGTGCCAGCAGAAAGGGGGTAGGGAATTCACCCCTCCACTTT
D gene: .; J gene: TRBJ1-2; clone size: few; V gene: TRBV5-1; CDR3 protein: CASSPLDRNYGYTF; CDR3 DNA: TGCGCCAGCAGCCCCCTGGACAGAAACTATGGCTACACCTTC
D gene: .; J gene: TRBJ2-7; clone size: .; V gene: TRBV19; CDR3 protein: CASSRDISYEQYF; CDR3 DNA: TGTGCCAGTAGTAGGGACATTTCCTACGAGCAGTACTTC
D gene: .; J gene: TRBJ1-2; clone size: once; V gene: TRBV7-2; CDR3 protein: CASSLGTGKGYGYTF; CDR3 DNA: TGTGCCAGCAGCTTAGGAACAGGGAAAGGCTATGGCTACACCTTC
D gene: TRBD1; J gene: TRBJ1-4; clone size: .; V gene: TRBV7-2; CDR3 protein: CASSSQTGINEKLFF; CDR3 DNA: TGTGCCAGCAGCTCCCAGACAGGGATCAATGAAAAACTGTTTTTT
D gene: .; J gene: TRBJ1-2; clone size: .; V gene: TRBV18; CDR3 protein: CASSPAGGAGHNYGYTF; CDR3 DNA: TGTGCCAGCTCACCCGCTGGGGGGGCAGGGCATAACTATGGCTACACCTTC
D gene: .; J gene: TRBJ2-7; clone size: few; V gene: TRBV18; CDR3 protein: CASSPSRGLHEQYF; CDR3 DNA: TGTGCCAGCTCCCCATCGCGCGGTTTACACGAGCAGTACTTC
D gene: TRBD1; J gene: TRBJ2-5; clone size: .; V gene: TRBV11-3; CDR3 protein: CASSARTGSGETQYF; CDR3 DNA: TGTGCCAGCAGCGCTAGGACAGGGTCGGGAGAGACCCAGTACTTC
D gene: .; J gene: TRBJ2-2; clone size: .; V gene: TRBV25-1; CDR3 protein: CASSPRQVNTGELFF; CDR3 DNA: TGTGCCAGCAGTCCCCGGCAGGTGAACACCGGGGAGCTGTTTTTT
D gene: .; J gene: TRBJ2-1; clone size: .; V gene: TRBV6-5; CDR3 protein: CASSYEAGSYNEQFF; CDR3 DNA: TGTGCCAGCAGTTACGAAGCAGGGTCCTACAATGAGCAGTTCTTC
D gene: .; J gene: TRBJ2-3; clone size: once; V gene: TRBV5-1; CDR3 protein: CASSFSGVGADTQYF; CDR3 DNA: TGCGCCAGCAGCTTTAGCGGTGTTGGGGCAGATACGCAGTATTTT
D gene: TRBD2; J gene: TRBJ2-5; clone size: few; V gene: TRBV18; CDR3 protein: CASSPDSGTETQYF; CDR3 DNA: TGTGCCAGCTCCCCAGACAGCGGGACAGAGACCCAGTACTTC
D gene: TRBD2; J gene: TRBJ2-1; clone size: .; V gene: TRBV9; CDR3 protein: CASSVGLAGGGYNEQFF; CDR3 DNA: TGTGCCAGCAGCGTCGGACTAGCGGGGGGTGGCTACAATGAGCAGTTCTTC
D gene: .; J gene: TRBJ2-2; clone size: few; V gene: TRBV11-3; CDR3 protein: CASSLEGDTGELFF; CDR3 DNA: TGTGCCAGCAGCTTAGAGGGCGACACCGGGGAGCTGTTTTTT
D gene: .; J gene: TRBJ2-5; clone size: few; V gene: TRBV21-1; CDR3 protein: CASSKVGPSRGGQLETQYF; CDR3 DNA: TGTGCCAGCAGCAAAGTTGGCCCTTCCCGGGGGGGGCAGCTGGAGACCCAGTACTTC
D gene: TRBD2; J gene: TRBJ2-7; clone size: .; V gene: TRBV28; CDR3 protein: CASTTGGRSSYEQYF; CDR3 DNA: TGTGCCAGCACCACGGGCGGGAGGAGCTCCTACGAGCAGTACTTC
D gene: TRBD1; J gene: TRBJ2-1; clone size: once; V gene: TRBV6-2/TRBV6-3; CDR3 protein: CASIPGQGAYSSYNEQFF; CDR3 DNA: TGTGCCAGCATCCCGGGACAGGGGGCGTATAGCTCCTACAATGAGCAGTTCTTC
D gene: TRBD2; J gene: TRBJ2-7; clone size: .; V gene: TRBV4-1; CDR3 protein: CASSQNPGLAGEQYF; CDR3 DNA: TGCGCCAGCAGCCAAAACCCAGGACTAGCCGGCGAGCAGTACTTC
D gene: .; J gene: TRBJ2-7; clone size: few; V gene: TRBV5-3; CDR3 protein: CARSRFSRGDSYEQYF; CDR3 DNA: TGTGCCAGAAGCCGCTTCTCGCGGGGAGACTCCTACGAGCAGTACTTC
D gene: TRBD1; J gene: TRBJ2-1; clone size: .; V gene: TRBV28; CDR3 protein: CASSPSGQGFNEQFF; CDR3 DNA: TGTGCCAGCAGTCCGTCGGGACAGGGGTTCAATGAGCAGTTCTTC
D gene: TRBD1; J gene: TRBJ1-2; clone size: .; V gene: TRBV19; CDR3 protein: CASSPDRARGYTF; CDR3 DNA: TGTGCCAGTAGTCCGGACAGGGCAAGGGGCTACACCTTC
D gene: TRBD2; J gene: TRBJ2-1; clone size: .; V gene: TRBV4-1; CDR3 protein: CASSLPPRTSGNWDEQFF; CDR3 DNA: TGCGCCAGCAGCCTGCCTCCTCGGACTAGTGGTAATTGGGATGAGCAGTTCTTC
D gene: .; J gene: TRBJ2-7; clone size: .; V gene: TRBV28; CDR3 protein: CASAGSAYEQYF; CDR3 DNA: TGTGCCAGCGCGGGGTCCGCCTACGAGCAGTACTTC
D gene: .; J gene: TRBJ1-2; clone size: .; V gene: TRBV4-1; CDR3 protein: CASSQDWRGWRPTF; CDR3 DNA: TGCGCCAGCAGCCAAGACTGGAGGGGATGGCGGCCGACGTTT
D gene: TRBD1; J gene: TRBJ2-4; clone size: .; V gene: TRBV7-3; CDR3 protein: CASSLTQGGENIQYF; CDR3 DNA: TGTGCCAGCAGCTTAACACAGGGGGGTGAGAACATTCAGTACTTC
D gene: .; J gene: TRBJ2-5; clone size: once; V gene: TRBV7-8; CDR3 protein: CASSLGTSAWTQYF; CDR3 DNA: TGTGCCAGCAGCTTAGGGACATCGGCTTGGACCCAGTACTTC
D gene: .; J gene: TRBJ2-7; clone size: .; V gene: TRBV21-1; CDR3 protein: CASSKGETSGGNYEQYF; CDR3 DNA: TGTGCCAGCAGCAAAGGAGAGACTAGCGGGGGGAATTACGAGCAGTACTTC
D gene: TRBD1; J gene: TRBJ1-2; clone size: .; V gene: TRBV7-9; CDR3 protein: CASSLGTGGRGYGYTF; CDR3 DNA: TGTGCCAGCAGCTTAGGGACAGGGGGACGAGGCTATGGCTACACCTTC
D gene: TRBD2; J gene: TRBJ2-6; clone size: .; V gene: TRBV10-3; CDR3 protein: CAISGSSGRIPSGANVLTF; CDR3 DNA: TGTGCCATCAGTGGAAGTAGCGGGAGAATCCCCTCTGGGGCCAACGTCCTGACTTTC
D gene: TRBD1; J gene: TRBJ1-2; clone size: .; V gene: TRBV2; CDR3 protein: CASTRTGGNYGYTF; CDR3 DNA: TGTGCCAGCACTCGGACAGGGGGCAACTATGGCTACACCTTC
D gene: TRBD1; J gene: TRBJ1-3; clone size: once; V gene: TRBV11-2; CDR3 protein: CASSLIFRSTGAGNTIYF; CDR3 DNA: TGTGCCAGCAGCTTAATATTCCGATCGACAGGGGCTGGAAACACCATATATTTT
D gene: TRBD1; J gene: TRBJ1-3; clone size: .; V gene: TRBV28; CDR3 protein: CASSWDRGSGNTIYF; CDR3 DNA: TGTGCCAGCAGCTGGGACAGAGGATCTGGAAACACCATATATTTT
D gene: .; J gene: TRBJ2-1; clone size: .; V gene: TRBV5-1; CDR3 protein: CASSLMVEDNEQFF; CDR3 DNA: TGCGCCAGCAGCTTGATGGTAGAGGACAATGAGCAGTTCTTC
D gene: .; J gene: TRBJ2-4; clone size: .; V gene: TRBV4-3; CDR3 protein: CASSQDRRGSNIQYF; CDR3 DNA: TGCGCCAGCAGCCAAGATAGGCGGGGTTCTAACATTCAGTACTTC
D gene: TRBD1; J gene: TRBJ1-4; clone size: .; V gene: TRBV9; CDR3 protein: CASSVDGTGGEKLFF; CDR3 DNA: TGTGCCAGCAGCGTAGACGGGACAGGGGGCGAAAAACTGTTTTTT
D gene: .; J gene: TRBJ2-7; clone size: few; V gene: TRBV5-8; CDR3 protein: CASSSGTLRESYEQYF; CDR3 DNA: TGTGCCAGCAGCTCGGGGACATTGCGGGAGAGCTACGAGCAGTACTTC
D gene: .; J gene: TRBJ1-4; clone size: .; V gene: TRBV7-2; CDR3 protein: CASSLGRVNEKLFF; CDR3 DNA: TGTGCCAGCAGCTTGGGCAGGGTAAACGAAAAACTGTTTTTT
D gene: .; J gene: TRBJ1-4; clone size: .; V gene: TRBV5-1; CDR3 protein: CASSSDNNEKLFF; CDR3 DNA: TGCGCCAGCAGCTCCGACAACAATGAAAAACTGTTTTTT
D gene: .; J gene: TRBJ2-7; clone size: .; V gene: TRBV5-6; CDR3 protein: CASSLPPGEPQYF; CDR3 DNA: TGTGCCAGCAGCCTCCCCCCCGGGGAACCGCAGTACTTC
D gene: .; J gene: TRBJ1-1; clone size: .; V gene: TRBV2; CDR3 protein: CASRFGRNTEAFF; CDR3 DNA: TGTGCCAGCAGATTTGGGAGGAACACTGAAGCTTTCTTT
D gene: TRBD1; J gene: TRBJ2-4; clone size: .; V gene: TRBV7-8; CDR3 protein: CASSRTGQGAKNIQYF; CDR3 DNA: TGTGCCAGCAGTCGTACGGGACAGGGGGCCAAAAACATTCAGTACTTC
D gene: .; J gene: TRBJ2-7; clone size: .; V gene: TRBV6-6; CDR3 protein: CASRDGGVSYEQYF; CDR3 DNA: TGTGCCAGCAGGGACGGGGGAGTGAGCTACGAGCAGTACTTC
D gene: .; J gene: TRBJ2-1; clone size: few; V gene: TRBV5-4; CDR3 protein: CASSLAVRGLNEQFF; CDR3 DNA: TGTGCCAGCAGCTTGGCGGTGCGGGGGCTCAATGAGCAGTTCTTC
D gene: .; J gene: TRBJ1-5; clone size: .; V gene: TRBV28; CDR3 protein: CASSLRGGFNQPQHF; CDR3 DNA: TGTGCCAGCAGTTTACGGGGGGGGTTCAATCAGCCCCAGCATTTT
D gene: TRBD1; J gene: TRBJ2-7; clone size: .; V gene: TRBV7-8; CDR3 protein: CASSQQGSHEQYF; CDR3 DNA: TGTGCCAGCAGCCAACAGGGGAGCCACGAGCAGTACTTC
D gene: .; J gene: TRBJ2-5; clone size: .; V gene: TRBV7-2; CDR3 protein: CASSLDSSGSETQYF; CDR3 DNA: TGTGCCAGCAGCTTAGATTCCTCGGGATCAGAGACCCAGTACTTC